These 29 T cell receptor beta chains share one sample of origin, sequenced in a study of cytotoxic CD8 clonotypes in ibrutinib-treated CLL. Clones were read by immunoSEQ multiplex PCR, and TCRdb kept only the in-frame ones, dropping some. Among fewer than 200,000 clones listed, about 84% were seen once. Sequenced material: PBMCs, taken after 24 months of ibrutinib treatment. These receptors all come from a human donor with chronic lymphocytic leukemia.

This chain connects TRBV5-1 to TRBJ2-3; a weak D match, TRBD2 (6 bases). The CDR3 has 14 amino acids. CDR1 is SGHRS, CDR2 YFSETQ, per germline. Trimming pared 4 bases from V and 1 base from J, leaving 10 bases between. CDR3 region: CASSSGGGTDTQYF. The CDR3 DNA reads TGCGCCAGCAGCAGTGGAGGGGGCACAGATACGCAGTATTTT.

V gene TRBV27 combines with J gene TRBJ2-1; D gene unclear. Germline CDR1 reads MNHEY; CDR2 reads SMNVEV (reference sequence). V lost 8 bases and J 2 bases, leaving 13 bases between the germline ends. The CDR3 contains 14 residues. CDR3 sequence reads: CASHRRGAYNEQFF. CDR3 in DNA: TGTGCCAGCCACCGTAGAGGCGCCTACAATGAGCAGTTCTTC.

This chain links TRBV9 with TRBJ1-1, with D unclear. The CDR3 loop spans 14 amino acids. Trimming pared 3 bases from V and 0 bases from J, leaving 9 bases between. Per the germline V gene, CDR1 is SGDLS and CDR2 is YYNGEE. The CDR3 DNA reads TGTGCCAGCAGCGCCCAATATCTGAACACTGAAGCTTTCTTT. Translated: CASSAQYLNTEAFF.

The gene calls are TRBV29-1 and TRBJ2-7, with 7 nucleotides matching TRBD1. CDR1 and CDR2 from the germline V gene are SQVTM and ANQGSEA. Losses at the gene ends were 2 bases for V and 4 bases for J; bases not matched to a gene: 5. CDR3 size: 13 residues. The CDR3: CSVETGVGYEQYF. CDR3 coding DNA: TGCAGCGTTGAAACAGGGGTAGGGTACGAGCAGTACTTC.

This chain links TRBV6-5 with TRBJ2-3; D is uncertain. CDR3 size: 16 residues. The V gene's germline CDR1 is MNHEY and CDR2 SVGAGI. Between the trimmed V and J ends, which lost 0 bases and 2 bases, there was a span of 12 bases. The CDR3 DNA reads as TGTGCCAGCAGTTACTCTTCCACTCGGGTCACAGATACGCAGTATTTT. It translates to CASSYSSTRVTDTQYF.

CDR3 region: CASSIHSKGQGRRGGELFF. CDR3 coding DNA: TGTGCCAGTAGTATACACTCAAAAGGACAGGGCCGCAGGGGCGGGGAGCTGTTTTTT. The J gene is TRBJ2-2, the V gene TRBV19; TRBD1 matches 8 bases. The CDR3 extends over 19 amino acids. J gave up 7 bases and V 2 bases, and 18 bases lay outside the gene matches. Germline CDR1 LNHDA, CDR2 SQIVND (reference sequence).

The V call is TRBV6-5, the J call TRBJ2-3; D remains ambiguous. V shed 2 bases and J shed 6 bases, with 15 bases lying between them. The CDR3 length is 15 residues. In germline, CDR1 is MNHEY, CDR2 SVGAGI. As DNA, the CDR3 is TGTGCCAGCAGTTACGGTGGATTCATCGGTGATACGCAGTATTTT. Its translation is CASSYGGFIGDTQYF.

The chain recombines TRBV11-2 with TRBJ2-1, with D uncertain. CDR3 length: 13 amino acids. Trimming left V 1 base short and J 5 bases short, with 6 bases between. Germline V gene lookup returns CDR1 SGHAT and CDR2 FQNNGV. CDR3 nucleotide sequence: TGTGCCAGCAGCTTAGGATACAACAATGAGCAGTTCTTC. It yields the protein CASSLGYNNEQFF. The entire variable domain, with the rest obtained from reference TRBV11-2 and TRBJ2-1, is as follows: EAGVAQSPRYKIIEKRQSVAFWCNPISGHATLYWYQQILGQGPKLLIQFQNNGVVDDSQLPKDRFSAERLKGVDSTLKIQPAKLEDSAVYLCASSLGYNNEQFFGPGTRLTVL.

The V gene is TRBV19, the J gene TRBJ2-1; 7 nucleotides match TRBD2. V lost 3 bases to trimming and J lost 4 bases; unmatched junction nucleotides: 6. The CDR3 has 15 amino acids. CDR1 is LNHDA, CDR2 SQIVND, per germline (reference sequence). CDR3 in DNA: TGTGCCAGTAGTATCCGGGGGGACCAATACAATGAGCAGTTCTTC. Translated: CASSIRGDQYNEQFF.

In nucleotides, the CDR3 is TGCGCCAGCAGCACCCAGCGGGGGGGCATTGATACGCAGTATTTT. Amino acids: CASSTQRGGIDTQYF. The rearrangement joins TRBV5-1 to TRBJ2-3, with 10 bases fitting TRBD2. Germline trimming cut 4 bases from V and 6 bases from J; bases unmatched to any gene: 8. Germline V gene data show CDR1 as SGHRS and CDR2 as YFSETQ. The CDR3 is 15 residues long. Full variable domain (rest looked up from reference TRBV5-1 and TRBJ2-3): KAGVTQTPRYLIKTRGQQVTLSCSPISGHRSVSWYQQTPGQGLQFLFEYFSETQRNKGNFPGRFSGRQFSNSRSEMNVSTLELGDSALYLCASSTQRGGIDTQYFGPGTRLTVL.

The chain has TRBV9 and TRBJ2-7; no clear D gene. Germline CDR1 is SGDLS and CDR2 is YYNGEE. The CDR3 has 15 residues. V was trimmed by 4 bases and J by 0 bases, leaving 14 bases between them. The CDR3 DNA follows: TGTGCCAGCAGCCCAGGCACACTGAGCTCCTACGAGCAGTACTTC. Its translation: CASSPGTLSSYEQYF.

The chain uses TRBV6-6 and TRBJ1-4; D gene unclear. The CDR3 is made up of 13 amino acids. CDR1 and CDR2 (germline): MNHNY, SVGAGI (reference sequence). Deletions cut 0 bases from V and 7 bases from J, with 6 bases between. The CDR3 DNA is TGTGCCAGCAGTTACTCGATATCTGAAAAACTGTTTTTT. It is translated as CASSYSISEKLFF.

The rearrangement joins TRBV7-2 to TRBJ2-7; 7 bases match TRBD1. V shed 6 bases, J shed 5 bases, and the junction held 7 bases outside the gene matches. The CDR3 length is 13 residues. Germline-derived CDR1 and CDR2 are SGHTA and FQGNSA. CDR3 DNA: TGTGCCAGCAGTCACAGGGGTGTCCACGAGCAGTACTTC. Its translation: CASSHRGVHEQYF.

The chain links TRBV4-3 to TRBJ1-1; TRBD1 might be the D (6 bases). Germline V gene data show CDR1 as LGHNA and CDR2 as YSLEER. Trimming shortened V by 0 bases and J by 1 base, and 12 bases separated the two germline ends. This CDR3 has 16 residues. CDR3 residues: CASSQEVRGGNTEAFF. The CDR3 bases are TGCGCCAGCAGCCAAGAAGTTAGGGGGGGGAACACTGAAGCTTTCTTT.

The chain joins TRBV7-8 to TRBJ1-1; no firm D call. Germline V gene data show CDR1 as SGHVS and CDR2 as FQNEAQ. Trimming removed 5 bases at V and 3 bases at J, with 7 bases between. The CDR3 extends over 12 amino acids. The CDR3 DNA reads TGTGCCAGCAGCCCGATCGACACTGAAGCTTTCTTT. It yields the protein CASSPIDTEAFF.

The chain employs TRBV7-2 and TRBJ1-5; the match to TRBD1 covers 12 bases. Germline V gene sequence: CDR1 SGHTA, CDR2 FQGNSA. Germline trimming cut 4 bases from V and 7 bases from J; bases unmatched to any gene: 2. This CDR3 is built from 14 residues. The CDR3 protein is CASSWDRGLQPQHF. Here the CDR3 DNA reads TGTGCCAGCAGCTGGGACAGGGGGCTCCAGCCCCAGCATTTT.

The CDR3 spells CSVAGLAGISTDTQYF. The CDR3 DNA reads TGCAGCGTTGCCGGACTAGCGGGTATTAGCACAGATACGCAGTATTTT. V and J are TRBV29-1 and TRBJ2-3, with TRBD2 identical over 11 bases. This CDR3 comprises 16 residues. Unmatched junction bases numbered 6, after V lost 4 bases and J lost 0 bases. Germline CDR1 is SQVTM and CDR2 is ANQGSEA.

The sample holds a few counts of this clone. V usage is TRBV20-1 and J usage is TRBJ2-3; weak D call: TRBD2 (6 bases). Germline CDR1 reads DFQATT; CDR2 reads SNEGSKA (reference sequence). There are 11 residues in the CDR3. CDR3 region: CSVGGPDTQYF. CDR3 sequence (DNA): TGCAGCGTGGGGGGACCAGATACGCAGTATTTT.

The chain uses TRBV7-2 and TRBJ1-1; D unresolved. V dropped 5 bases and J dropped 4 bases, with 17 bases sitting between them. Germline V gives CDR1 SGHTA, CDR2 FQGNSA. The CDR3 is 15 amino acids. The CDR3 region is CASSDGLAGRTEAFF. The CDR3 DNA reads as TGTGCCAGCAGCGACGGGTTGGCCGGCCGCACTGAAGCTTTCTTT.

V and J are TRBV4-2 and TRBJ2-3, with 8 bases identical to TRBD1. J was trimmed by 4 bases and V by 5 bases; bases with no gene match: 8. Germline CDR1 reads LGHNA; CDR2 reads YNFKEQ. The CDR3 is 15 residues long. This CDR3 is CASSTDGQGSDTQYF. In DNA form, the CDR3 reads TGTGCCAGCAGCACCGACGGACAGGGCTCAGATACGCAGTATTTT.

The chain has TRBV9 and TRBJ2-7; the D gene is possibly TRBD2 (6 bases). Germline V gives CDR1 SGDLS, CDR2 YYNGEE. The CDR3 is 15 residues long. Trimming removed 0 bases from V and 6 bases from J, with 16 bases in between. This CDR3 is CASSVAPAGGSEQYF. As DNA, the CDR3 is TGTGCCAGCAGCGTAGCGCCTGCCGGGGGATCCGAGCAGTACTTC.

This clone appeared once. The rearrangement joins TRBV18 to TRBJ1-6; 7 nucleotides agree with TRBD1. Looked up from germline, CDR1 is KGHSH and CDR2 is LQKENI. The junction had 8 bases not matched to a gene; V was cut back by 5 bases and J by 7 bases. The CDR3 length is 15 residues. This CDR3 is CASSAAGTDNSPLHF. The CDR3 coding sequence is TGTGCCAGCTCAGCTGCCGGGACAGACAATTCACCCCTCCACTTT.

The chain combines TRBV30 with TRBJ1-2; unclear D gene. CDR1 GTSNPN and CDR2 SVGIG come from the germline V gene (reference sequence). This CDR3 is 15 amino acids long. Trimming removed 4 bases at V and 3 bases at J, with 18 bases between. CDR3 bases: TGTGCCTGGACCTCAAAAGCCCGGGGATACTATGGCTACACCTTC. This codes for CAWTSKARGYYGYTF.

The chain combines TRBV5-1 with TRBJ1-2, with D uncertain. Germline V gives CDR1 SGHRS, CDR2 YFSETQ. The CDR3 is 15 residues long. Trimming removed 5 bases from V and 0 bases from J, with 14 bases in between. This CDR3 reads CASRRGSTTNYGYTF. In nucleotides, the CDR3 is TGCGCCAGCAGGCGAGGGAGTACGACTAACTATGGCTACACCTTC.

The chain carries TRBV18 and TRBJ1-1; D unresolved. The germline CDR1 and CDR2 sequences are KGHSH and LQKENI. V lost 1 base and J 1 base, leaving 7 bases between the germline ends. This CDR3 is 14 amino acids long. CDR3: CASSPRRTNTEAFF. CDR3 DNA: TGTGCCAGCTCACCACGCAGGACGAACACTGAAGCTTTCTTT.

The chain recombines TRBV18 with TRBJ1-4; 7 positions match TRBD1. CDR3 length equals 17 residues. Germline V gene lookup returns CDR1 KGHSH and CDR2 LQKENI. The J segment lost 0 bases and the V segment lost 5 bases, leaving 9 bases of the junction unmatched. The CDR3 loop reads CASSSTSGTATNEKLFF. The CDR3 DNA sequence: TGTGCCAGCTCATCAACGTCCGGGACAGCAACTAATGAAAAACTGTTTTTT.

This chain links TRBV29-1 with TRBJ2-7; 10 bases line up with TRBD2. The CDR3 covers 16 residues. CDR1 is SQVTM, CDR2 ANQGSEA, per germline. J gave up 2 bases and V 3 bases, and 10 bases lay outside the gene matches. In DNA, the CDR3 is TGCAGCGTTGACCTAGCGGGGGCCTACAATCCCTACGAGCAGTACTTC. It yields the protein CSVDLAGAYNPYEQYF.

The chain's CDR3 is CASSPPLNTEAFF. The CDR3 DNA reads TGTGCCAGCTCACCACCCCTGAACACTGAAGCTTTCTTT. V and J are TRBV18 and TRBJ1-1; D call uncertain. V lost 0 bases and J 0 bases, leaving 2 bases between the germline ends. Germline lookup yields CDR1 KGHSH and CDR2 LQKENI. The CDR3 extends over 13 amino acids.

The chain has TRBV7-6 and TRBJ2-2; 10 bases map to TRBD1. After removal of 0 bases from V and 3 bases from J, the junction contained 4 bases not matched to a gene. Germline V gene data show CDR1 as SGHVS and CDR2 as FNYEAQ. The CDR3 runs 17 residues. Here the CDR3 DNA reads TGTGCCAGCAGCTTAGCATCCGGGACAGGGGACACCGGGGAGCTGTTTTTT. It specifies CASSLASGTGDTGELFF.